Listed below are T cell receptor beta chains from one sample, sequenced in a study of shared clonotypes between healthy human individuals. The repertoire was sequenced with immunoSEQ multiplex PCR; TCRdb's copy has only in-frame clones and lacks some. The profile shows roughly 2,500,000 clones, 93% of them singletons. Sequences were obtained from naive CD4+ T cells from PBMCs. The source is a man between 18 and 35 years old in good health. Some clones in this sample may be carry-over from other donors' samples. CDR3s include the opening cysteine and the closing phenylalanine or tryptophan. A D gene is named only where the DNA matches it firmly. A clone size is listed for some rows: how often the clone was seen (once, few, many), or a class if it is expanded.

size | J | V | D | DNA | CDR3
. | TRBJ1-2 | TRBV29-1 | TRBD1 | TGCAGCGCTAAAGGGACAGTCTATGGCTACACCTTC | CSAKGTVYGYTF
. | TRBJ2-2 | TRBV7-3 | . | TGTGCCAGCAGCAAGGGGTGGCGAGGGGAGCTGTTTTTT | CASSKGWRGELFF
. | TRBJ1-4 | TRBV18 | . | TGTGCCAGCTCACCACCTGGATCGGGGGAAAAACTGTTTTTT | CASSPPGSGEKLFF
. | TRBJ2-3 | TRBV6-4 | TRBD1 | TGTGCCAGCAGCGGACAGGCCTGGGGGGATACGCAGTATTTT | CASSGQAWGDTQYF
. | TRBJ1-4 | TRBV5-5 | . | TGTGCCAGCAGCCAATTTCCGGGACCAGGGGAAAAACTGTTTTTT | CASSQFPGPGEKLFF
. | TRBJ2-5 | TRBV19 | . | TGTGCCAGTAGTACCCCCCCGGAGACCCAGTACTTC | CASSTPPETQYF
. | TRBJ1-1 | TRBV5-1 | TRBD1 | TGCGCCAGCAGCTTGGACAGGGGGATGACTGAAGCTTTCTTT | CASSLDRGMTEAFF
. | TRBJ2-3 | TRBV9 | . | TGTGCCAGCAGCCCCCAAAGGCTAGCAGGCTCAGATACGCAGTATTTT | CASSPQRLAGSDTQYF
. | TRBJ2-3 | TRBV7-2 | TRBD2 | TGTGCCAGCAGCTTAGGGGCGGGAGGCGTCACAGATACGCAGTATTTT | CASSLGAGGVTDTQYF
once | TRBJ1-2 | TRBV18 | . | TGTGCCAGCTCACCTCGGACGGACTATGGCTACACCTTC | CASSPRTDYGYTF
. | TRBJ2-1 | TRBV5-5 | . | TGTGCCAGCAGCTTGTCCAGGACCAACAATGAGCAGTTCTTC | CASSLSRTNNEQFF
few | TRBJ1-1 | TRBV7-9 | . | TGTGCCAGCAGCTCGAAGGGCAGGGGAAACACTGAAGCTTTCTTT | CASSSKGRGNTEAFF
. | TRBJ1-1 | TRBV19 | . | TGTGCCCCACCCGACGGGGGTGGCACTGAAGCTTTCTTT | CAPPDGGGTEAFF
. | TRBJ2-7 | TRBV7-2 | . | TGTGCCAGCAGCCAAAACAGAGGGGGTTCCTACGAGCAGTACTTC | CASSQNRGGSYEQYF
. | TRBJ2-5 | TRBV28 | . | TGTGCCAGCAGTTTAATTTCTCGAGAGACCCAGTACTTC | CASSLISRETQYF
. | TRBJ1-4 | TRBV5-1 | . | TGCGCCAGCAGCTTGATTTCTCAGGGTGGTGAAAAACTGTTTTTT | CASSLISQGGEKLFF
. | TRBJ2-5 | TRBV4-3 | . | TGCGCCAGCAGCCAAGGGGAGGAGCAGACCCAGTACTTC | CASSQGEEQTQYF
. | TRBJ2-7 | TRBV19 | TRBD1 | TGTGCCAGTAGTATAGGGACAGGGGGCACCTACGAGCAGTACTTC | CASSIGTGGTYEQYF
. | TRBJ2-1 | TRBV28 | . | TGTGCCAGCAGTTTGACTACCCATGAGCAGTTCTTC | CASSLTTHEQFF
. | TRBJ2-1 | TRBV28 | . | TGTGCCAGCAGTTTAGGGGATAGCTCCTACAATGAGCAGTTCTTC | CASSLGDSSYNEQFF
once | TRBJ1-2 | TRBV11-2 | TRBD1 | TGTGCCAGCAGCTCGACAGGGGTGCTAGATGGCTACACCTTC | CASSSTGVLDGYTF
. | TRBJ2-7 | TRBV28 | . | TGTGCCAGCAGTTCCTTGCTCCTACTTAATCTGCAGTACTTC | CASSSLLLLNLQYF
. | TRBJ1-1 | TRBV7-8 | TRBD1 | TGTGCCAGCAGCTTAGCGGCCGGGACAGGGAGGAACACTGAAGCTTTCTTT | CASSLAAGTGRNTEAFF
once | TRBJ2-1 | TRBV10-3 | . | TGTGCCATCAGTAGGGACTTTTACAATGAGCAGTTCTTC | CAISRDFYNEQFF
. | TRBJ2-2 | TRBV5-1 | . | TGCGCCAGCAGCCGGGACCTTCTCGGGGGGGAGCTGTTTTTT | CASSRDLLGGELFF
. | TRBJ2-5 | TRBV9 | . | TGTGCCAGCAGCGTAGGGCTTTCTCCGGAGACCCAGTACTTC | CASSVGLSPETQYF
. | TRBJ2-6 | TRBV6-1 | TRBD1 | TGTGCCAGCAGTGCCGGGACAGGGGCTTCTGGGGCCAACGTCCTGACTTTC | CASSAGTGASGANVLTF
. | TRBJ2-7 | TRBV28 | . | TGTGCCAGCAGTTTCGGACCGACATCGGACTCCTACGAGCAGTACTTC | CASSFGPTSDSYEQYF
. | TRBJ2-3 | TRBV28 | . | TGTGCCAGCAGCCCAAGAGATACAGATACGCAGTATTTT | CASSPRDTDTQYF
. | TRBJ1-2 | TRBV5-1 | . | TGCGCCAGCAGCTTACTTGGATTTAACTATGGCTACACCTTC | CASSLLGFNYGYTF
. | TRBJ2-5 | TRBV13 | TRBD2 | TGTGCCAGCAGCATAGAGCGGGAGAGACTCGCTAAAGAGACCCAGTACTTC | CASSIERERLAKETQYF
. | TRBJ1-2 | TRBV6-4 | . | TGTGCCAGCACCATAGATCAGACTATGACTTTGGGCTACACCTTC | CASTIDQTMTLGYTF
. | TRBJ2-1 | TRBV18 | . | TGTGCCAGCTCACCACCCTCGGCCCACAATGAGCAGTTCTTC | CASSPPSAHNEQFF
few | TRBJ1-1 | TRBV19 | TRBD1 | TGTGCCAGTAGTAACAGGGGGCGGGACACTGAAGCTTTCTTT | CASSNRGRDTEAFF
once | TRBJ1-1 | TRBV28 | TRBD1 | TGTGCCAGCAGCGGGACAGGGACGGCTGAAGCTTTCTTT | CASSGTGTAEAFF
. | TRBJ2-7 | TRBV28 | TRBD2 | TGTGCCAGCAGCCAGCGGGAGGTCTACGAGCAGTACTTC | CASSQREVYEQYF
. | TRBJ2-5 | TRBV5-1 | TRBD2 | TGCGCCAGCAGCTTTGGACTAGCGGGAGGGGGAGAGACCCAGTACTTC | CASSFGLAGGGETQYF
. | TRBJ2-7 | TRBV20-1 | . | TGCAGTGCCCCCCGGGACGAGCAGTACTTC | CSAPRDEQYF
. | TRBJ2-1 | TRBV2 | . | TGTGCCAGCAACCAGCGGGCACGCGGTAATGAGCAGTTCTTC | CASNQRARGNEQFF
. | TRBJ1-1 | TRBV6-1 | TRBD1 | TGTGCCAGCAGTGAAAGGGGAGGGGGCTGGCACACTGAAGCTTTCTTT | CASSERGGGWHTEAFF
. | TRBJ2-1 | TRBV15 | . | TGTGCCACCAGCAGTAGGACGACATACAATGAGCAGTTCTTC | CATSSRTTYNEQFF
. | TRBJ2-7 | TRBV19 | TRBD1 | TGTGCCAGTAGTAGCAGGGGGACCCCCTACGAGCAGTACTTC | CASSSRGTPYEQYF
. | TRBJ1-2 | TRBV28 | TRBD1 | TGTGCCAGCAGCAAAGCCGGCGGGACAGGGGTCTTCGGCTACACCTTC | CASSKAGGTGVFGYTF
few | TRBJ1-1 | TRBV27 | . | TGTGCCAGCAGTTTGAGGCCGGCCACTGAAGCTTTCTTT | CASSLRPATEAFF